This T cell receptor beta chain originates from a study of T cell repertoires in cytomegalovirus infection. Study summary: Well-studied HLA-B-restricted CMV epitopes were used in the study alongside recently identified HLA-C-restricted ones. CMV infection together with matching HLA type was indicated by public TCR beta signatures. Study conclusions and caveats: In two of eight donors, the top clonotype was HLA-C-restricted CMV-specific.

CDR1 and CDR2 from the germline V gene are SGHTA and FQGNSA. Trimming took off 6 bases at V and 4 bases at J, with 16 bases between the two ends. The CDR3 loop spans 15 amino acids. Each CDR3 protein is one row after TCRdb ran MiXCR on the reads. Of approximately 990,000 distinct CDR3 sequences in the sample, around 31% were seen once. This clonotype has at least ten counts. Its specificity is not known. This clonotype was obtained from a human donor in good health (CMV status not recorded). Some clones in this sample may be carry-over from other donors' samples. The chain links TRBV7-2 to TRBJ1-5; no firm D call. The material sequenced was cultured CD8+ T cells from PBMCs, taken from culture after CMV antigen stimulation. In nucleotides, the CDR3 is TGTGCCAGCAGTTTTGGTAGATTCCCAAATCAGCCCCAGCATTTT. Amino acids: CASSFGRFPNQPQHF.